These T cell receptor beta chains were read from a single sample in a study of blood T cell repertoires in COVID-19. The method was immunoSEQ multiplex PCR; TCRdb's version includes in-frame clones alone and lacks a portion of them. This sample has about 80,000 clones, with approximately 80% found just once. Input material: peripheral blood. These receptors were obtained from a human donor in a cohort sampled during active COVID-19. Each CDR3 is given with its conserved first and last residue. The D gene is left open where the match is weak. Clone size is given for some rows only: seen once, a few or many times, or a class if the clone is expanded.

V: TRBV19
size: few
J: TRBJ1-3
D: TRBD1
CDR3: CASSPGQKAGNTIYF
DNA: TGTGCCAGTAGTCCGGGACAGAAGGCTGGAAACACCATATATTTT

V: TRBV24-1
size: .
J: TRBJ2-4
D: .
CDR3: CATSEPAEGKNIQYF
DNA: TGTGCCACCAGTGAACCTGCGGAAGGCAAAAACATTCAGTACTTC

V: TRBV5-4
size: few
J: TRBJ2-5
D: TRBD2
CDR3: CASSLPGLAGGPKTQYF
DNA: TGTGCCAGCAGCTTGCCGGGACTAGCGGGGGGGCCTAAGACCCAGTACTTC

V: TRBV5-1
size: .
J: TRBJ2-7
D: TRBD1
CDR3: CASSTTGTGYEQYF
DNA: TGCGCCAGCAGCACAACCGGGACAGGGTACGAGCAGTACTTC

V: TRBV29-1
size: .
J: TRBJ1-6
D: .
CDR3: CSVGREVGSPLHF
DNA: TGCAGCGTTGGAAGGGAGGTAGGGTCACCCCTCCACTTT

V: TRBV19
size: .
J: TRBJ2-3
D: .
CDR3: CASSIGGTSPDTQYF
DNA: TGTGCCAGTAGTATTGGGGGGACCAGCCCGGATACGCAGTATTTT

V: TRBV18
size: .
J: TRBJ2-3
D: TRBD1
CDR3: CASSAGTGPRGTDTQYF
DNA: TGTGCCAGCTCAGCCGGGACAGGGCCCAGGGGGACAGATACGCAGTATTTT

V: TRBV5-4
size: .
J: TRBJ1-5
D: .
CDR3: CASSLNPGNQPQHF
DNA: TGTGCCAGCAGCCTAAATCCAGGAAATCAGCCCCAGCATTTT

V: TRBV24-1
size: .
J: TRBJ2-5
D: TRBD1
CDR3: CATSDVQGWGETQYF
DNA: TGTGCCACCAGTGACGTACAGGGGTGGGGGGAGACCCAGTACTTC

V: TRBV7-8
size: once
J: TRBJ2-7
D: TRBD2
CDR3: CASSLYVAGPYEQYF
DNA: TGTGCCAGCAGCTTGTACGTAGCGGGTCCCTACGAGCAGTACTTC

V: TRBV12-3/TRBV12-4
size: .
J: TRBJ2-5
D: TRBD2
CDR3: CASSGGRKETQYF
DNA: TGTGCCAGCAGTGGCGGGAGGAAAGAGACCCAGTACTTC

V: TRBV3-1/TRBV3-2
size: .
J: TRBJ2-7
D: TRBD1
CDR3: CASSLKGQGRWDEQYF
DNA: TGTGCCAGCAGCCTCAAGGGACAGGGACGTTGGGACGAGCAGTACTTC

V: TRBV11-2
size: .
J: TRBJ2-5
D: TRBD1
CDR3: CASSLVGQGNLQTQYF
DNA: TGTGCCAGCAGCTTAGTTGGACAGGGGAATCTACAGACCCAGTACTTC

V: TRBV19
size: .
J: TRBJ1-2
D: .
CDR3: CASSDHATGNYGYTF
DNA: TGTGCCAGTAGTGACCACGCAACAGGAAACTATGGCTACACCTTC

V: TRBV6-6
size: .
J: TRBJ2-3
D: TRBD1
CDR3: CASSSVDRGNLDTQYF
DNA: TGTGCCAGCAGTTCCGTTGACAGGGGGAATTTGGATACGCAGTATTTT

V: TRBV6-4
size: once
J: TRBJ2-1
D: TRBD2
CDR3: CASSDSSSGGGEQFF
DNA: TGTGCCAGCAGTGACTCGTCTAGCGGGGGAGGTGAGCAGTTCTTC

V: TRBV4-2
size: .
J: TRBJ1-1
D: TRBD1
CDR3: CASSQGAGTGAMNTEAFF
DNA: TGTGCCAGCAGCCAAGGTGCCGGGACAGGGGCCATGAACACTGAAGCTTTCTTT

V: TRBV2
size: .
J: TRBJ2-1
D: TRBD2
CDR3: CASRASGGSGEQFF
DNA: TGTGCCAGCAGGGCTAGCGGGGGGAGTGGTGAGCAGTTCTTC

V: TRBV30
size: once
J: TRBJ1-4
D: .
CDR3: CAWSAATGNNEKLFF
DNA: TGTGCCTGGAGTGCGGCCACAGGGAATAATGAAAAACTGTTTTTT

V: TRBV7-6
size: .
J: TRBJ1-2
D: TRBD1
CDR3: CASSRDRPNYGYTF
DNA: TGTGCCAGCAGCCGGGACAGACCTAACTATGGCTACACCTTC

V: TRBV12-3/TRBV12-4
size: .
J: TRBJ1-5
D: .
CDR3: CASAGENQPQHF
DNA: TGTGCCAGCGCGGGGGAGAATCAGCCCCAGCATTTT

V: TRBV7-9
size: .
J: TRBJ1-6
D: TRBD1
CDR3: CASSLDRGNSPLHF
DNA: TGTGCCAGCAGCTTAGACAGGGGTAATTCACCCCTCCACTTT

V: TRBV3-1/TRBV3-2
size: .
J: TRBJ1-6
D: .
CDR3: CASSQNRVYNSPLHF
DNA: TGTGCCAGCAGCCAAAACAGGGTATACAATTCACCCCTCCACTTT

V: TRBV18
size: .
J: TRBJ2-7
D: TRBD1
CDR3: CASSEGTGGTYEQYF
DNA: TGTGCCAGCTCAGAGGGCACAGGGGGGACCTACGAGCAGTACTTC

V: TRBV12-3/TRBV12-4
size: once
J: TRBJ1-5
D: TRBD1
CDR3: CASSGTDNQPQHF
DNA: TGTGCCAGCAGTGGGACAGACAATCAGCCCCAGCATTTT

V: TRBV7-9
size: .
J: TRBJ2-7
D: TRBD2
CDR3: CASQRREANYEQYF
DNA: TGTGCCAGCCAGCGGCGGGAGGCTAACTACGAGCAGTACTTC

V: TRBV24-1
size: .
J: TRBJ1-2
D: TRBD1
CDR3: CATSTGRGTGYTF
DNA: TGTGCCACCAGTACCGGCAGGGGGACTGGCTACACCTTC

V: TRBV9
size: .
J: TRBJ1-5
D: .
CDR3: CASSVSGGGNQPQHF
DNA: TGTGCCAGCAGCGTCTCTGGCGGGGGAAATCAGCCCCAGCATTTT

V: TRBV9
size: .
J: TRBJ2-4
D: TRBD2
CDR3: CASSVEAGGPGDIQYF
DNA: TGTGCCAGCAGCGTAGAGGCGGGAGGGCCGGGAGACATTCAGTACTTC

V: TRBV18
size: .
J: TRBJ2-7
D: TRBD1
CDR3: CASSPRGSVGQDEQYF
DNA: TGTGCCAGCTCACCGCGAGGTAGCGTGGGACAGGACGAGCAGTACTTC

V: TRBV2
size: .
J: TRBJ2-7
D: TRBD1
CDR3: CAITDRTGAYEQYF
DNA: TGTGCCATCACCGACCGGACAGGGGCCTACGAGCAGTACTTC

V: TRBV7-3
size: .
J: TRBJ1-2
D: .
CDR3: CASSLNGAGSGYTF
DNA: TGTGCCAGCAGCTTAAATGGGGCAGGCAGCGGCTACACCTTC

V: TRBV7-8
size: .
J: TRBJ1-2
D: .
CDR3: CASSLGAGANYGYTF
DNA: TGTGCCAGCAGCTTGGGGGCCGGAGCTAACTATGGCTACACCTTC